Reported below is one T cell receptor (beta chain). The sample is drawn from a study of blood T cell repertoires in COVID-19. In the study overall: T cells, B-cell-depleted T cells, or PBMCs supplied cDNA or gDNA.

The table came from immunoSEQ multiplex PCR; TCRdb's copy has only in-frame clones and leaves some out. This table has more than 200,000 clones, approximately 80% appearing once. Trimming at V came to 8 bases and at J to 2 bases, leaving 8 bases not matched to a gene. The CDR3 consists of 15 residues. CDR1 SNHLY and CDR2 FYNNEI come from the germline V gene. The specimen was peripheral blood. The chain combines TRBV2 with TRBJ1-3; 8 nucleotides agree with TRBD1. The clonotype comes from a woman of 80 years or more with COVID-19, enrolled during active disease. For the CDR3, the DNA is TGTGCCAGCGGCCCGGGACAGGATGCTGGAAACACCATATATTTT. It yields the protein CASGPGQDAGNTIYF.